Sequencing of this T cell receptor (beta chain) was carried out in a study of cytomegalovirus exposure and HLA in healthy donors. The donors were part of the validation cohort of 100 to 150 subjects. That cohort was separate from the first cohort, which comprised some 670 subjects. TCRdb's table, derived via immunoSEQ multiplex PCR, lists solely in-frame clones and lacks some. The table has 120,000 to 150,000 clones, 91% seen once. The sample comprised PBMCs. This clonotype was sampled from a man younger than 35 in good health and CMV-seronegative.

The CDR3, as DNA: TGCGCCAGCAGCTTGGAATATAACGAGCAGTACTTC. It specifies CASSLEYNEQYF. The rearrangement joins TRBV5-1 to TRBJ2-7; D is uncertain. CDR1 and CDR2 from the germline V gene are SGHRS and YFSETQ. Between the trimmed V and J ends, which lost 0 bases and 5 bases, there was a span of 6 bases. The CDR3 has 12 residues.